Shown below are 8 T cell receptor beta chains from a single sample sequenced in a study of identical twins (dated by TCRdb to 2015 to 2016). Library preparation used 5' RACE. TCRdb shows the sequencer as Illumina HiSeq 2000. TCRdb trimmed public reads at Q25 via fastp, called clones via MiXCR and kept in-frame beta chains. Each entry merges the rows of one CDR3 protein and shows their most common DNA and genes. This sample is represented by approximately 680,000 distinct CDR3 sequences; 7.1% of them were singletons. The ten largest clones capture roughly 1.6% of the sample. These data also formed part of another study, on yellow fever vaccine responses in identical twins.

Material for sequencing was PBMCs. The receptors were sampled from a woman under 30 in good health.

This chain uses TRBV10-3 with TRBJ2-4; no firm D call. The CDR3 has 15 amino acids. Germline V lookup: CDR1 ENHRY, CDR2 SYGVKD. Trimming removed 3 bases from V and 0 bases from J, with 9 bases in between. Written as DNA, the CDR3 is TGTGCCATCAGTGATTACGATTTAGCCAAAAACATTCAGTACTTC. This translates into CAISDYDLAKNIQYF.

This clonotype was seen ten or more times. The chain uses TRBV12-3 or TRBV12-4 and TRBJ2-5, with TRBD2 matching over 7 bases. The V gene end was trimmed by 5 bases and the J gene end by 1 base; junction bases not matched to a gene: 4. This CDR3 region has 14 residues. The CDR3 region has the DNA TGTGCCAGCAGTCTTTCTAGCGGCCAAGAGACCCAGTACTTC. It encodes CASSLSSGQETQYF.

The chain combines TRBV7-2 with TRBJ2-5, with 9 positions matching TRBD1. The germline V gene has CDR1 SGHTA and CDR2 FQGNSA. V gave up 10 bases and J gave up 2 bases; unmatched junction bases: 11. The CDR3 contains 15 residues. The CDR3 loop is CATKQGANPQETQYF. CDR3 coding DNA: TGTGCCACCAAACAGGGGGCGAACCCACAAGAGACCCAGTACTTC.

This clonotype was seen many times. The rearrangement joins TRBV10-2 to TRBJ2-7, with D unresolved. Germline assignment: CDR1 WSHSY and CDR2 SAAADI. The CDR3 is 11 residues long. Between the trimmed V and J ends, which lost 6 bases and 3 bases, there was a span of 6 bases. The CDR3 sequence is CASRNNYEQYF. In DNA form, the CDR3 reads TGCGCCAGCAGGAACAACTACGAGCAGTACTTC.

The table lists this clonotype with a few counts. The gene calls are TRBV28 and TRBJ2-7; TRBD1 matches at 7 bases. This CDR3 is 12 amino acids long. J gave up 4 bases and V 6 bases, and 3 bases lay outside the gene matches. The germline CDR1 and CDR2 sequences are MDHEN and SYDVKM. CDR3 protein: CASSNRGYEQYF. CDR3 bases: TGTGCCAGCAGCAACAGGGGTTACGAGCAGTACTTC.

This clonotype was seen ten or more times. The chain is built from TRBV15 and TRBJ2-2; 8 bases fit TRBD1. Germline V gene sequence: CDR1 LNHNV, CDR2 YYDKDF (reference sequence). V was pared by 0 bases and J by 5 bases, with 2 bases of the junction left unmatched. This CDR3 contains 15 residues. The CDR3 DNA follows: TGTGCCACCAGCAGAGAGAGACAGGGGACCGGGGAGCTGTTTTTT. Its translation: CATSRERQGTGELFF.

In this sample, this clonotype turned up many times. The gene calls are TRBV12-3 or TRBV12-4 and TRBJ1-2; D might be TRBD1 (6 bases). This CDR3 is 14 amino acids long. Trimming stripped 6 bases from V and 7 bases from J, with 18 bases between. The CDR3 DNA reads TGTGCCAGCAGCCCCAATGCAGGGGCCGGTGGCTACACCTTC. It encodes CASSPNAGAGGYTF.

This rearrangement joins TRBV12-3 or TRBV12-4 to TRBJ2-1; no firm D call. CDR3 length: 16 residues. Trimming removed 4 bases from V and 0 bases from J, with 13 bases in between. The CDR3, as DNA: TGTGCCAGCAGTTCTGTTAGAACGGACTCCTACAATGAGCAGTTCTTC. It yields the protein CASSSVRTDSYNEQFF.